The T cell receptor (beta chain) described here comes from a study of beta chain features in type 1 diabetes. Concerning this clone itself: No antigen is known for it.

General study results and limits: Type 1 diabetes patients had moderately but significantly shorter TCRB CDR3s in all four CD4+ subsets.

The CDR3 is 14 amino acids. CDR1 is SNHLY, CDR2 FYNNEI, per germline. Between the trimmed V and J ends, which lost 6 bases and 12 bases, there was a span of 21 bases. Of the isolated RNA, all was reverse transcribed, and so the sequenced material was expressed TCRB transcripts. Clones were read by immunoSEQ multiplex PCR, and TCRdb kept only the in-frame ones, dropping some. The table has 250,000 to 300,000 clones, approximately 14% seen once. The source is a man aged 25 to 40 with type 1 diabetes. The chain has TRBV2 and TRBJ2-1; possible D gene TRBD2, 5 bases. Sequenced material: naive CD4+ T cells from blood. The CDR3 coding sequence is TGTGCCAGCAGGGCCCTGCTAGCTGGGCAAGGGCAGTTCTTC. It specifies CASRALLAGQGQFF.